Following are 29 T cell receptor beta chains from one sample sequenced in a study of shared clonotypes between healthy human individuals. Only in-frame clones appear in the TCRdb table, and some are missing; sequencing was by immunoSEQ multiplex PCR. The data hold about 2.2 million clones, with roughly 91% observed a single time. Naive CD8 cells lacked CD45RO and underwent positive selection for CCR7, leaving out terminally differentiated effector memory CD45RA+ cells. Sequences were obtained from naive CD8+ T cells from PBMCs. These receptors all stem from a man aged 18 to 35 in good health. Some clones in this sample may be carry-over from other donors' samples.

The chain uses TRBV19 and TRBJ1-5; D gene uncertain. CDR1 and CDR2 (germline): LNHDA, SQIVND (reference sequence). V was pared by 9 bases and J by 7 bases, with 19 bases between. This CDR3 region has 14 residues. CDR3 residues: CASRRSRLGQPQHF. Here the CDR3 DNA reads TGTGCCAGCCGAAGGAGCCGCCTTGGGCAGCCCCAGCATTTT. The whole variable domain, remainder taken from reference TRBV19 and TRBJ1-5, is DGGITQSPKYLFRKEGQNVTLSCEQNLNHDAMYWYRQDPGQGLRLIYYSQIVNDFQKGDIAEGYSVSREKKESFPLTVTSAQKNPTAFYLCASRRSRLGQPQHFGDGTRLSIL.

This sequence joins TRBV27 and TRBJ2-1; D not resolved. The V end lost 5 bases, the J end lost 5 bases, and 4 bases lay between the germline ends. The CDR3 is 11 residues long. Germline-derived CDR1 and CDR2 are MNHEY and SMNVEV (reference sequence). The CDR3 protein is CASSMNNEQFF. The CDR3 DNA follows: TGTGCCAGCAGTATGAACAATGAGCAGTTCTTC.

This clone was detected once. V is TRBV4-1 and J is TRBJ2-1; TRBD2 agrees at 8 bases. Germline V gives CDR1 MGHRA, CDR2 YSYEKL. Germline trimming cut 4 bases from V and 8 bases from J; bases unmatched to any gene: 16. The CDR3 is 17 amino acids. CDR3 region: CASSREGRVAGSDEQFF. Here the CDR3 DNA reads TGCGCCAGCAGCCGTGAGGGTCGGGTAGCGGGATCGGATGAGCAGTTCTTC.

The CDR3 coding sequence is TGTGCCAGCAGTCCCTCAGCGGGAGCTACTTCCTACGAGCAGTACTTC. Residues: CASSPSAGATSYEQYF. V is TRBV27 and J is TRBJ2-7; 8 bases map to TRBD2. CDR1 and CDR2 (germline): MNHEY, SMNVEV (reference sequence). Trimming took 5 bases from V and 1 from J; bases not matched to a gene: 10. The CDR3 extends over 16 amino acids.

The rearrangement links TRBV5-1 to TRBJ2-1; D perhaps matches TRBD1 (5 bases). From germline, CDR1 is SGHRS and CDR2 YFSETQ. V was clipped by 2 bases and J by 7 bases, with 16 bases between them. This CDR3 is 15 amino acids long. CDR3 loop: CASSFYPGKANEQFF. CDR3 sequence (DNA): TGCGCCAGCAGCTTTTACCCAGGGAAGGCGAATGAGCAGTTCTTC.

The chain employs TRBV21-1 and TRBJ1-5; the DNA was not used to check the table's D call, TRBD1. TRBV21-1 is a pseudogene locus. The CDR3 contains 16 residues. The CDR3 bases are TGTGCCAAGATATCAGGGGGGCCACACAGCAATCAGCCCCAGCATTTT. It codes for CAKISGGPHSNQPQHF.

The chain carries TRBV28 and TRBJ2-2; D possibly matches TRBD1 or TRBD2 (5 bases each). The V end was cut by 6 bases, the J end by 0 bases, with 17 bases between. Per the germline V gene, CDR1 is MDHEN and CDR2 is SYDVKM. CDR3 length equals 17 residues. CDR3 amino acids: CASRTINGTSNTGELFF. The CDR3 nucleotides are TGTGCCAGCAGAACCATTAACGGGACGTCGAACACCGGGGAGCTGTTTTTT.

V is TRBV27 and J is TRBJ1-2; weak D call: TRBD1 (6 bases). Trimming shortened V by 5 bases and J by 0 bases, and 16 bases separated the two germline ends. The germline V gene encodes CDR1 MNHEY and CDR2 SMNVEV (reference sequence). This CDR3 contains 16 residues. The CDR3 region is CASSPYRDATNYGYTF. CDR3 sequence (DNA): TGTGCCAGCAGTCCATACAGGGATGCTACTAACTATGGCTACACCTTC.

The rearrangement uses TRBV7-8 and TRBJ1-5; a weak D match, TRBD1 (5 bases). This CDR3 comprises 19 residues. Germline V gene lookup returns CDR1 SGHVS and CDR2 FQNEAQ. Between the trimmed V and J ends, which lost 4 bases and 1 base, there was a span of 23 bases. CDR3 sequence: CASSSELISGGESNQPQHF. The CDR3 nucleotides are TGTGCCAGCAGCTCCGAACTGATCTCGGGGGGGGAGAGCAATCAGCCCCAGCATTTT.

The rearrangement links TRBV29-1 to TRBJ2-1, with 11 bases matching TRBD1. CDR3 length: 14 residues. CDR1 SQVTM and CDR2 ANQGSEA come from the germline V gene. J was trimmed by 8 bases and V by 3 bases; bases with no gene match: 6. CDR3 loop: CSVDSGQGVYEQFF. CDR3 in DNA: TGCAGCGTTGATTCGGGACAGGGGGTTTATGAGCAGTTCTTC.

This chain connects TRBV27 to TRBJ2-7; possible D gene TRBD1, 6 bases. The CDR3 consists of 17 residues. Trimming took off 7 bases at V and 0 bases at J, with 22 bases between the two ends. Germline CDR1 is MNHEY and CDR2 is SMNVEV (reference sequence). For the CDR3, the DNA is TGTGCCAGCATCCCCCAAGACAGGCTAAAAAGCTCCTACGAGCAGTACTTC. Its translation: CASIPQDRLKSSYEQYF.

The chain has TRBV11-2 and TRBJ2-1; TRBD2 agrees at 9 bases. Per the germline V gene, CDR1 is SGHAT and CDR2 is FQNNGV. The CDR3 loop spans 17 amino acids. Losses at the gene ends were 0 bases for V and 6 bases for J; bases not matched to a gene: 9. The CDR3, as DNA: TGTGCCAGCAGCTTAGAGGTCGGGACTAGCAGGGGCAATGAGCAGTTCTTC. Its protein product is CASSLEVGTSRGNEQFF. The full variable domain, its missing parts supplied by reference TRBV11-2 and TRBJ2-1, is EAGVAQSPRYKIIEKRQSVAFWCNPISGHATLYWYQQILGQGPKLLIQFQNNGVVDDSQLPKDRFSAERLKGVDSTLKIQPAKLEDSAVYLCASSLEVGTSRGNEQFFGPGTRLTVL.

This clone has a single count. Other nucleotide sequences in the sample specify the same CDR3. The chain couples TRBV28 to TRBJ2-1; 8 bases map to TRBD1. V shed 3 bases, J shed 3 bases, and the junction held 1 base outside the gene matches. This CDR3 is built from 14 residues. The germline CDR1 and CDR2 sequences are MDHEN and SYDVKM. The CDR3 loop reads CASSLDRVYNEQFF. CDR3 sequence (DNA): TGTGCCAGCAGTTTGGACAGGGTCTACAATGAGCAGTTCTTC.

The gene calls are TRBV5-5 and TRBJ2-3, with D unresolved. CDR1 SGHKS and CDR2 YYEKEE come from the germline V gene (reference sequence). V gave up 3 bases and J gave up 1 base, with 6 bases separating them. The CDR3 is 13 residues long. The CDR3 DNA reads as TGTGCCAGCAGCTGGGCCGGCACAGATACGCAGTATTTT. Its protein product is CASSWAGTDTQYF.

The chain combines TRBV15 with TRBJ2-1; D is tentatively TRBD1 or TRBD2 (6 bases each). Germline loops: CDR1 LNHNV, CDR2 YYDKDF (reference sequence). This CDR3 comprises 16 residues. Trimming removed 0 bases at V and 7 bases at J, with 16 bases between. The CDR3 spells CATSRDRGGGLNEQFF. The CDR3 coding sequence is TGTGCCACCAGCAGAGACAGGGGAGGAGGATTAAATGAGCAGTTCTTC.

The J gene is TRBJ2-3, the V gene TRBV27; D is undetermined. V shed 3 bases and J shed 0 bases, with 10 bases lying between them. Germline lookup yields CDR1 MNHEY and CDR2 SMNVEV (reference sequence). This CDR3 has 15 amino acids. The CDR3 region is CASSLGESSTDTQYF. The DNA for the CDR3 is TGTGCCAGCAGTTTGGGCGAGTCTAGCACAGATACGCAGTATTTT.

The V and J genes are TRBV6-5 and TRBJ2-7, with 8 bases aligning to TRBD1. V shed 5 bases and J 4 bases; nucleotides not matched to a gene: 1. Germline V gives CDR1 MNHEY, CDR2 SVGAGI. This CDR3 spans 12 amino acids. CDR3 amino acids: CASSNRGYEQYF. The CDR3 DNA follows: TGTGCCAGCAGTAACAGGGGGTACGAGCAGTACTTC.

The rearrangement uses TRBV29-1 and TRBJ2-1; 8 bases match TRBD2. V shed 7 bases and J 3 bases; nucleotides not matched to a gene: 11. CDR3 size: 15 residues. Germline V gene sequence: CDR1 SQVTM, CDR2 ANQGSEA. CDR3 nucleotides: TGCAGCGCTTTCCGGGAGGGTCAGCACTACAATGAGCAGTTCTTC. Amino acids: CSAFREGQHYNEQFF.

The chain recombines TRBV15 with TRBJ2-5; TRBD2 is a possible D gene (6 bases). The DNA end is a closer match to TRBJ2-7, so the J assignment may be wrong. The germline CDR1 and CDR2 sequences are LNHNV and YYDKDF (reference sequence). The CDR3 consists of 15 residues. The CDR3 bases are TGTGCCACCAGCAGAGATTGGCTAGCGAAAAACGAGCAGTACTTC. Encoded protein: CATSRDWLAKNEQYF.

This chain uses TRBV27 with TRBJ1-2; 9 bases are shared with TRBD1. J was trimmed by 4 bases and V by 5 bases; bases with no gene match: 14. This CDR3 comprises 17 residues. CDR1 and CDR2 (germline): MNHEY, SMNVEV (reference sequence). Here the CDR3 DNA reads TGTGCCAGCAGTCCGAAAAAGTACAGGGGGCTTGTCTATGGCTACACCTTC. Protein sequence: CASSPKKYRGLVYGYTF.

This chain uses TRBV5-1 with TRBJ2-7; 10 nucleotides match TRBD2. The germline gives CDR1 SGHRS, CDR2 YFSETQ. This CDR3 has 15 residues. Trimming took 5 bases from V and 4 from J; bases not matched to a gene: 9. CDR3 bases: TGCGCCAGCAGTTCCTCGGCTAGCGGGAGTTACGAGCAGTACTTC. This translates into CASSSSASGSYEQYF.

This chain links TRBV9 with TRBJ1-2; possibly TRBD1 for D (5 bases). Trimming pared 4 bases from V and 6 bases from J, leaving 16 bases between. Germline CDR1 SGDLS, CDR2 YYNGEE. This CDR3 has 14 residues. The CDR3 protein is CASSPTDGTHGYTF. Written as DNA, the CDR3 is TGTGCCAGCAGCCCGACGGATGGGACCCATGGCTACACCTTC.

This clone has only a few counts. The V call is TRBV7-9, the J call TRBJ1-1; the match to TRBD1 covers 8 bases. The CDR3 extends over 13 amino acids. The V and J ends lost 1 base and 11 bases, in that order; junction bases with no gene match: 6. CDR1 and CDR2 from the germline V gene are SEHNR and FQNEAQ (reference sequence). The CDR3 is CASSLGTGKLAFF. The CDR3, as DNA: TGTGCCAGCAGCTTAGGGACAGGGAAGTTGGCTTTCTTT.

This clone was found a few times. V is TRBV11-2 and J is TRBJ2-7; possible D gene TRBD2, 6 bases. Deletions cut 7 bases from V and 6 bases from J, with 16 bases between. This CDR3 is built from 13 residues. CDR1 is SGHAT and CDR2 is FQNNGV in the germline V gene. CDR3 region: CASTLANGREQYF. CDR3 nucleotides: TGTGCCAGCACCCTAGCGAATGGGCGCGAGCAGTACTTC.

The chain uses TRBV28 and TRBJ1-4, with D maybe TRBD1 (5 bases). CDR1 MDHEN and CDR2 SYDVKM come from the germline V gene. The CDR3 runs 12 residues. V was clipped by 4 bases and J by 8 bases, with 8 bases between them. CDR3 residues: CASSSWTEKLFF. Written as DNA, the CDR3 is TGTGCCAGCAGTTCATGGACAGAAAAACTGTTTTTT.

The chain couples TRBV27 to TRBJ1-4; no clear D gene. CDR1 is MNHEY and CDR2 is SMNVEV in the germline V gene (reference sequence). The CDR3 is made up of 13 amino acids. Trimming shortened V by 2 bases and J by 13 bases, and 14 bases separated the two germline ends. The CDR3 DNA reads TGTGCCAGCAGTTTAAGTCGGGGTAGCGGACTGTTTTTT. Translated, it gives CASSLSRGSGLFF.

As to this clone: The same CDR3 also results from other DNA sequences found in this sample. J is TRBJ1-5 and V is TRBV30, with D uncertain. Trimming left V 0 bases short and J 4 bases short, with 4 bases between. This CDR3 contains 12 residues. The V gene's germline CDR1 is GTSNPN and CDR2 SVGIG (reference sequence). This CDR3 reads CAWSVLNQPQHF. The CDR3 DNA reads TGTGCCTGGAGTGTTCTTAATCAGCCCCAGCATTTT.

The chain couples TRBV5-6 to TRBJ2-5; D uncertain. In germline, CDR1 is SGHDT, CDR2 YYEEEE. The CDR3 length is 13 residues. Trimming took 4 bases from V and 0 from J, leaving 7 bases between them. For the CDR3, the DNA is TGTGCCAGCAGCCTACCGAACCAAGAGACCCAGTACTTC. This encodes CASSLPNQETQYF.

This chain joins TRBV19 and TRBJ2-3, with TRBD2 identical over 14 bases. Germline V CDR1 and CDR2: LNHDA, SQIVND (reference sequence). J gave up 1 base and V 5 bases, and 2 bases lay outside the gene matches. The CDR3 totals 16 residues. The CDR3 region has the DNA TGTGCCAGTAGTCTGGGACTAGCGGGAGGCACAGATACGCAGTATTTT. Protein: CASSLGLAGGTDTQYF.